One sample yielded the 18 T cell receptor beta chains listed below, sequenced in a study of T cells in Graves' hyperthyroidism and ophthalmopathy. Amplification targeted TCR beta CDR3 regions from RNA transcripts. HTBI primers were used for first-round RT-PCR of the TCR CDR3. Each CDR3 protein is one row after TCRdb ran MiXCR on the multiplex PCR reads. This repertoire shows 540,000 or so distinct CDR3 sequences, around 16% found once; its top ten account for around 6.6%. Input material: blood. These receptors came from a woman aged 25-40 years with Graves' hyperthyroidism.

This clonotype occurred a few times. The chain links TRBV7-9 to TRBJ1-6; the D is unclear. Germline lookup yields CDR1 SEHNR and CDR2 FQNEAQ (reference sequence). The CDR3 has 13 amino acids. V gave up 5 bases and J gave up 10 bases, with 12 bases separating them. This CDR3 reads CASSPYDKSPLHF. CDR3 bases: TGTGCCAGCAGCCCCTATGACAAATCACCCCTCCACTTT.

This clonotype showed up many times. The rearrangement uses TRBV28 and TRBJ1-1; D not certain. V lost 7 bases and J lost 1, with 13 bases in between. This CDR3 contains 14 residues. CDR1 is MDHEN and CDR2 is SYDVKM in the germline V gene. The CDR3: CASIPQVGNTEAFF. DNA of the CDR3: TGTGCCAGCATCCCCCAGGTTGGGAACACTGAAGCTTTCTTT.

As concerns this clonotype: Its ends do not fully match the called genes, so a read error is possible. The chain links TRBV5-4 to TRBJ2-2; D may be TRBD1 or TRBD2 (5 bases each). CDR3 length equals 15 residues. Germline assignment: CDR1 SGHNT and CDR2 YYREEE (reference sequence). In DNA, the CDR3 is TGTGCCATCAGCCCCGGGACGGCGAACACCGGGGAGCTGTTTTTT. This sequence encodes CAISPGTANTGELFF.

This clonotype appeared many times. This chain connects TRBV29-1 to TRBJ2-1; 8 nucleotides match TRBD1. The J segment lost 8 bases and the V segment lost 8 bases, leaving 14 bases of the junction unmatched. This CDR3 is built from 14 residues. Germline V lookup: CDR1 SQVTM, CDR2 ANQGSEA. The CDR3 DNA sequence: TGCAGCACTACGGTGGCAGGGGGCACGGATGAGCAGTTCTTC. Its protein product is CSTTVAGGTDEQFF.

CDR3: CASRLTSGRSYNEQFF. CDR3 bases: TGTGCCAGCAGACTTACTAGCGGGAGGTCCTACAATGAGCAGTTCTTC. The V gene is TRBV7-8, the J gene TRBJ2-1, with TRBD2 matching over 12 bases. Germline assignment: CDR1 SGHVS and CDR2 FQNEAQ. The CDR3 is 16 residues long. With V trimmed by 6 bases and J by 1 base, 4 bases remained unmatched.

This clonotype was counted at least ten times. The CDR3 loop is CASSLGGGDYEKLFF. The CDR3 DNA reads TGTGCCAGCAGCTTAGGGGGCGGGGACTATGAAAAACTGTTTTTT. This chain links TRBV7-8 with TRBJ1-4; a possible D gene is TRBD1 (5 bases). Germline loops: CDR1 SGHVS, CDR2 FQNEAQ. The CDR3 has 15 residues. Trimming cost V 1 base and J 6 bases, with 12 bases left between them.

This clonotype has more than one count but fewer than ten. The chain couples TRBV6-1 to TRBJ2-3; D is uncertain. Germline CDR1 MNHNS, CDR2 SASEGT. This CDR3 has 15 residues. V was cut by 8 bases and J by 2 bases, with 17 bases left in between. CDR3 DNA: TGTGCCAGCCGCGATACTGGCCATTCCACAGATACGCAGTATTTT. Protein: CASRDTGHSTDTQYF.

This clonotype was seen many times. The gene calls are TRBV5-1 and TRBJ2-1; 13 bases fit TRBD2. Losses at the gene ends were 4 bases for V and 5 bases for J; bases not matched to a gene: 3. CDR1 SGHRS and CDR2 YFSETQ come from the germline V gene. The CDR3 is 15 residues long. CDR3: CASSTGLAGDNEQFF. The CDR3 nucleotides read TGCGCCAGCAGCACTGGACTAGCGGGAGACAATGAGCAGTTCTTC.

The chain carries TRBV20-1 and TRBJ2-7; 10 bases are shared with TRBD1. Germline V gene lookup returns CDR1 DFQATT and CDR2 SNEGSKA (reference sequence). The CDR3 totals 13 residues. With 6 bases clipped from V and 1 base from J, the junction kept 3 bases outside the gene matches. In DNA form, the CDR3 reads TGCAGTGCCACGGACAGGGGGTCCTACGAGCAGTACTTC. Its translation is CSATDRGSYEQYF.

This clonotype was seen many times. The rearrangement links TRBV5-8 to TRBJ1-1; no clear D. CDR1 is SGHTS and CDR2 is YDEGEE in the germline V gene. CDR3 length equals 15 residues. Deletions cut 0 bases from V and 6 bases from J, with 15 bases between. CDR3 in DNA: TGTGCCAGCAGCTTGGCCCGTGGCCTCTTCCCTGAAGCTTTCTTT. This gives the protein CASSLARGLFPEAFF.

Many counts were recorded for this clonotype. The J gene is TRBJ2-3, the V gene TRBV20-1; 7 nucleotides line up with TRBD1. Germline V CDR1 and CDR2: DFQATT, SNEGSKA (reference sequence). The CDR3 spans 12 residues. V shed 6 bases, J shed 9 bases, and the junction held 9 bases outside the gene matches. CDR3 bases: TGCAGTGCAACTCCCACAGGGGACACGCAGTATTTT. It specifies CSATPTGDTQYF.

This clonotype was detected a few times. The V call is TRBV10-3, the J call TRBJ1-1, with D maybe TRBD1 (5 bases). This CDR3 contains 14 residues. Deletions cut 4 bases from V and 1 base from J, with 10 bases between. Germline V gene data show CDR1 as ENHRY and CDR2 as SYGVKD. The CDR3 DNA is TGTGCCATCAGTGTTCGGGGGAAGAACACTGAAGCTTTCTTT. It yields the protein CAISVRGKNTEAFF.

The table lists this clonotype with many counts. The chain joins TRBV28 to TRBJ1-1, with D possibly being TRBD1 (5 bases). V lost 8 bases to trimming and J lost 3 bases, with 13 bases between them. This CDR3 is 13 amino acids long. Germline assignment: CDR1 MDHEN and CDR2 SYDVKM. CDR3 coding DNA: TGTGCCAGCGGGGCTCAAATGGACACTGAAGCTTTCTTT. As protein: CASGAQMDTEAFF.

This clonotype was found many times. The CDR3 region is CASSQDLAGVLYNEQFF. CDR3 bases: TGTGCCAGCAGCCAAGATCTAGCGGGGGTGTTGTACAATGAGCAGTTCTTC. The chain recombines TRBV3-1 with TRBJ2-1; 10 bases are shared with TRBD2. Trimming at V came to 0 bases and at J to 4 bases, leaving 6 bases not matched to a gene. The CDR3 has 17 residues. Per germline, CDR1 LGHDT and CDR2 YNNKEL (reference sequence).

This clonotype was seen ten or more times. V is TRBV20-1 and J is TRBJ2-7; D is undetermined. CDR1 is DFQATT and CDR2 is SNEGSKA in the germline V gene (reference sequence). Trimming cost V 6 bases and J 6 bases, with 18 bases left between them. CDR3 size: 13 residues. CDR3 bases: TGCAGTGCCAGACCTACCGGGTGGAGCGAGCAGTACTTC. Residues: CSARPTGWSEQYF.

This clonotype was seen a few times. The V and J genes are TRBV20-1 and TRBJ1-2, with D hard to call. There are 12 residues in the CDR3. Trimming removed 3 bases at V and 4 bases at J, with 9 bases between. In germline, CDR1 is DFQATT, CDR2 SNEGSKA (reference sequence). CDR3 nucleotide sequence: TGCAGTGCTAGTAGGGTAGGCTATGGCTACACCTTC. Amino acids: CSASRVGYGYTF.

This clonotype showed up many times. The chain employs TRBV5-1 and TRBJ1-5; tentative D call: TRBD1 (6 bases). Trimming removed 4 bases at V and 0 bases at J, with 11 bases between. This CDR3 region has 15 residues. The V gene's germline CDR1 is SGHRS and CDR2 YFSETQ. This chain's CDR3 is CASSDGQLSNQPQHF. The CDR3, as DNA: TGCGCCAGCAGCGACGGACAGCTTAGCAATCAGCCCCAGCATTTT. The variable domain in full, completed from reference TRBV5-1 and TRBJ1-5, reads KAGVTQTPRYLIKTRGQQVTLSCSPISGHRSVSWYQQTPGQGLQFLFEYFSETQRNKGNFPGRFSGRQFSNSRSEMNVSTLELGDSALYLCASSDGQLSNQPQHFGDGTRLSIL.

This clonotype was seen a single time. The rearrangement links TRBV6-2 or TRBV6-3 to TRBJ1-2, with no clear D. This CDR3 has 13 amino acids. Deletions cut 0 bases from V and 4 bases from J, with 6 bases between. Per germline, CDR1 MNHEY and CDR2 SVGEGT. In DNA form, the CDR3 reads TGTGCCAGCAGTTACTCGCCAGCCTATGGCTACACCTTC. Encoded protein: CASSYSPAYGYTF.